The 29 T cell receptor beta chains below come from one sample, sequenced in a study of T cell clonotyping in hematopoietic cell transplantation. Produced via immunoSEQ multiplex PCR; TCRdb's table is partial and in-frame only. The sample lists 45,000 or so clones; roughly 80% were seen once. Noted time point: recipient sample about 28 days before transplant, after cytoreduction. The source material was peripheral blood mononuclear cells, sampled before stem cell transplant. The receptors come from a man aged 55 to 70 with myelodysplastic syndrome. Some clones in this sample may be carry-over from other donors' samples.

The CDR3 is CASADRAPNTEAFF. DNA of the CDR3: TGTGCCAGCGCCGACAGGGCCCCGAACACTGAAGCTTTCTTT. This chain joins TRBV7-2 and TRBJ1-1, with 7 nucleotides matching TRBD1. The CDR3 has 14 residues. Trimming took 8 bases from V and 1 from J; bases not matched to a gene: 7. CDR1 is SGHTA and CDR2 is FQGNSA in the germline V gene.

This clone is a singleton in its sample. The J gene is TRBJ2-1, the V gene TRBV5-1; D gene unclear. Per germline, CDR1 SGHRS and CDR2 YFSETQ. Trimming removed 4 bases at V and 0 bases at J, with 14 bases between. The CDR3 spans 16 residues. The CDR3 protein is CASSPVLTVSYNEQFF. As DNA, the CDR3 is TGCGCCAGCAGCCCCGTACTGACCGTCTCCTACAATGAGCAGTTCTTC. Complete variable domain (other parts from reference TRBV5-1 and TRBJ2-1): KAGVTQTPRYLIKTRGQQVTLSCSPISGHRSVSWYQQTPGQGLQFLFEYFSETQRNKGNFPGRFSGRQFSNSRSEMNVSTLELGDSALYLCASSPVLTVSYNEQFFGPGTRLTVL.

The table lists this clone with a few counts. This chain connects TRBV7-2 to TRBJ2-1, with 11 bases identical to TRBD1. V trimming: 4 bases; J trimming: 7 bases; junction bases outside the gene matches: 6. CDR1 SGHTA and CDR2 FQGNSA come from the germline V gene. The CDR3 extends over 15 amino acids. CDR3 amino acids: CASSSSDRGRNEQFF. The CDR3 DNA reads TGTGCCAGCAGCTCGTCGGACAGGGGGCGTAATGAGCAGTTCTTC. Combining the CDR3 with reference TRBV7-2 and TRBJ2-1 gives the whole variable domain GAGVSQSPSNKVTEKGKDVELRCDPISGHTALYWYRQSLGQGLEFLIYFQGNSAPDKSGLPSDRFSAERTGGSVSTLTIQRTQQEDSAVYLCASSSSDRGRNEQFFGPGTRLTVL.

This clone was seen a single time. J is TRBJ2-1 and V is TRBV5-1; 7 nucleotides match TRBD1. Germline-derived CDR1 and CDR2 are SGHRS and YFSETQ. The V gene end was trimmed by 0 bases and the J gene end by 1 base; junction bases not matched to a gene: 1. The CDR3 covers 15 residues. The CDR3 DNA follows: TGCGCCAGCAGCTTGGGACAGGGTTCCTACAATGAGCAGTTCTTC. This encodes CASSLGQGSYNEQFF. The variable domain in full, with the rest retrieved from reference TRBV5-1 and TRBJ2-1, is KAGVTQTPRYLIKTRGQQVTLSCSPISGHRSVSWYQQTPGQGLQFLFEYFSETQRNKGNFPGRFSGRQFSNSRSEMNVSTLELGDSALYLCASSLGQGSYNEQFFGPGTRLTVL.

The rearrangement uses TRBV5-4 and TRBJ2-1; no clear D. The CDR3 has 11 amino acids. Germline CDR1 SGHNT, CDR2 YYREEE (reference sequence). V dropped 1 base and J dropped 7 bases, with 3 bases sitting between them. The DNA of the CDR3 is TGTGCCAGCAGCTTGACAAATGAGCAGTTCTTC. It encodes CASSLTNEQFF.

The chain has TRBV5-8 and TRBJ1-2; 11 bases fit TRBD1. CDR1 and CDR2 from the germline V gene are SGHTS and YDEGEE. The length of the CDR3 is 17 residues. Losses at the gene ends were 3 bases for V and 4 bases for J; bases not matched to a gene: 11. The CDR3 DNA follows: TGTGCCAGCAGCTCTTCCGGGACAGGGGGATTTCGCTATGGCTACACCTTC. Translation gives CASSSSGTGGFRYGYTF.

This sequence joins TRBV5-1 and TRBJ2-3; D perhaps matches TRBD1 (6 bases). V was shortened by 5 bases and J by 1 base, with 11 bases between the two germline ends. Germline V lookup: CDR1 SGHRS, CDR2 YFSETQ. This CDR3 comprises 14 residues. The CDR3 DNA reads as TGCGCCAGCAGTCGAGAGGGGGGCACAGATACGCAGTATTTT. Amino acids: CASSREGGTDTQYF.

This clone was detected a few times. The genes are TRBV30 and TRBJ2-2; D may match TRBD1 or TRBD2 (5 bases each). The CDR3 sequence is 15 residues long. Per germline, CDR1 GTSNPN and CDR2 SVGIG (reference sequence). The V gene lost 6 bases and the J gene lost 0 bases, with 14 bases spanning the gap. The DNA for the CDR3 is TGTGCCTGCGTCCCCGGGGCGGCGAACACCGGGGAGCTGTTTTTT. Its protein is CACVPGAANTGELFF.

This clone was detected once. This chain links TRBV10-3 with TRBJ1-5, with TRBD1 matching over 8 bases. Germline CDR1 is ENHRY and CDR2 is SYGVKD. The V and J ends lost 5 bases and 6 bases, in that order; junction bases with no gene match: 3. The CDR3 has 13 residues. CDR3 sequence reads: CAISQGAAQPQHF. The CDR3 DNA sequence: TGTGCCATCAGTCAGGGGGCGGCTCAGCCCCAGCATTTT.

The chain combines TRBV6-5 with TRBJ1-5; a possible D gene is TRBD1 (5 bases). Looked up from germline, CDR1 is MNHEY and CDR2 is SVGAGI. V lost 2 bases to trimming and J lost 4 bases, with 9 bases between them. The CDR3 length is 14 residues. CDR3 nucleotides: TGTGCCAGCAGTTACAGGGGTACGAATCAGCCCCAGCATTTT. This encodes CASSYRGTNQPQHF.

The chain couples TRBV6-6 to TRBJ1-6; no reliable D call. V lost 8 bases and J 10 bases, leaving 15 bases between the germline ends. Germline V gene sequence: CDR1 MNHNY, CDR2 SVGAGI (reference sequence). CDR3 length: 13 amino acids. The CDR3 DNA reads as TGTGCCAGCTCTACCTTTGGGCAGTCACCCCTCCACTTT. It is translated as CASSTFGQSPLHF.

This sequence joins TRBV7-2 and TRBJ1-1; D is uncertain. V was pared by 1 base and J by 4 bases, with 7 bases between. The CDR3 length is 13 residues. Germline CDR1 is SGHTA and CDR2 is FQGNSA. CDR3: CASSLGGGTEAFF. As DNA, the CDR3 is TGTGCCAGCAGCTTAGGGGGTGGCACTGAAGCTTTCTTT.

The chain employs TRBV7-2 and TRBJ1-3, with a weak D call TRBD1 (6 bases). CDR1 and CDR2 from the germline V gene are SGHTA and FQGNSA. The CDR3 length is 16 residues. Trimming removed 3 bases at V and 4 bases at J, with 16 bases between. Here the CDR3 reads CASSLRGGSGGNTIYF. The CDR3 DNA is TGTGCCAGCAGCTTGAGGGGGGGTTCGGGAGGAAACACCATATATTTT.

This clone has a handful of counts. The rearrangement uses TRBV7-6 and TRBJ1-6, with unresolved D. V was pared by 4 bases and J by 0 bases, with 4 bases between. The germline V gene encodes CDR1 SGHVS and CDR2 FNYEAQ. This CDR3 region has 14 residues. The CDR3 DNA is TGTGCCAGCAGCTGGAGCTCCTATAATTCACCCCTCCACTTT. This sequence encodes CASSWSSYNSPLHF. The full variable domain, in which reference TRBV7-6 and TRBJ1-6 provide the parts outside the CDR3, is GAGVSQSPRYKVTKRGQDVALRCDPISGHVSLYWYRQALGQGPEFLTYFNYEAQQDKSGLPNDRFSAERPEGSISTLTIQRTEQRDSAMYRCASSWSSYNSPLHFGNGTRLTVT.

V usage is TRBV4-3 and J usage is TRBJ2-3; D possibly corresponds to TRBD2 (7 bases). Germline CDR1 and CDR2: LGHNA and YSLEER. The V end lost 0 bases, the J end lost 8 bases, and 15 bases lay between the germline ends. The CDR3 covers 15 residues. The CDR3 DNA is TGCGCCAGCAGCCAAGATAGGGGGGGCGGTACTACGCAGTATTTT. It codes for CASSQDRGGGTTQYF.

Only a few counts were recorded for this clone. The chain employs TRBV28 and TRBJ1-2, with D tentatively TRBD1 (5 bases). The ends were cut back, 2 bases at V and 8 bases at J, with 12 bases in the middle. Looked up from germline, CDR1 is MDHEN and CDR2 is SYDVKM. This CDR3 has 13 residues. The CDR3 sequence: CASSLRGALGYTF. The CDR3 coding sequence is TGTGCCAGCAGTTTAAGGGGCGCGTTGGGCTACACCTTC.

The V call is TRBV27, the J call TRBJ2-2, with a possible D match to TRBD1 (5 bases). CDR1 is MNHEY and CDR2 is SMNVEV in the germline V gene (reference sequence). Trimming removed 6 bases at V and 5 bases at J, with 19 bases between. The CDR3 sequence is 16 residues long. The CDR3, as DNA: TGTGCCAGCAGCCCGCGGCAGGGCGGAAAGACCGGGGAGCTGTTTTTT. Translating it yields CASSPRQGGKTGELFF.

The chain combines TRBV6-4 with TRBJ2-3, with D maybe TRBD2 (5 bases). CDR1 and CDR2 (germline): MRHNA, SNTAGT. V was pared by 7 bases and J by 6 bases, with 20 bases between. This CDR3 is 15 amino acids long. CDR3 loop: CASKSRQPGSDTQYF. The CDR3 DNA reads as TGTGCCAGCAAATCTAGGCAGCCTGGGAGTGATACGCAGTATTTT.

V and J are TRBV18 and TRBJ1-6; D is uncertain. This CDR3 spans 15 amino acids. Germline loops: CDR1 KGHSH, CDR2 LQKENI. V was pared by 4 bases and J by 10 bases, with 17 bases between. The CDR3 loop is CASSRGPDMGSPLHF. Written as DNA, the CDR3 is TGTGCCAGCTCACGAGGTCCTGATATGGGCTCACCCCTCCACTTT.

This sequence joins TRBV6-6 and TRBJ1-2; D is ambiguous. CDR1 and CDR2 from the germline V gene are MNHNY and SVGAGI (reference sequence). This CDR3 has 14 amino acids. V shed 7 bases and J shed 2 bases, with 14 bases lying between them. The DNA for the CDR3 is TGTGCCAGCACCCTTATGGCAGCAAACTATGGCTACACCTTC. It specifies CASTLMAANYGYTF.

V gene TRBV6-1 combines with J gene TRBJ1-1; D not certain. CDR3 length: 13 residues. Between the trimmed V and J ends, which lost 6 bases and 5 bases, there was a span of 13 bases. Per germline, CDR1 MNHNS and CDR2 SASEGT. The DNA for the CDR3 is TGTGCCAGCAGCGAGGGTAGAGGGACTGAAGCTTTCTTT. It specifies CASSEGRGTEAFF.

The chain combines TRBV4-3 with TRBJ1-1; D may be TRBD1 (5 bases). Trimming took off 2 bases at V and 0 bases at J, with 13 bases between the two ends. The CDR3 covers 16 residues. Germline CDR1 LGHNA, CDR2 YSLEER. The CDR3 DNA sequence: TGCGCCAGCAGCCAATTAAGTAGACAGATGAACACTGAAGCTTTCTTT. It is translated as CASSQLSRQMNTEAFF.

The chain carries TRBV19 and TRBJ1-2; no definite D call. This CDR3 region has 15 residues. V was shortened by 10 bases and J by 0 bases, with 18 bases between the two germline ends. The V gene's germline CDR1 is LNHDA and CDR2 SQIVND (reference sequence). CDR3 region: CATRASSLANYGYTF. CDR3 DNA: TGTGCCACCCGGGCCTCATCGTTAGCTAACTATGGCTACACCTTC.

This rearrangement joins TRBV19 to TRBJ1-6; 9 nucleotides line up with TRBD1. The CDR3 is made up of 15 amino acids. From germline, CDR1 is LNHDA and CDR2 SQIVND (reference sequence). V trimming: 7 bases; J trimming: 9 bases; junction bases outside the gene matches: 10. The CDR3 bases are TGTGCCAGTACCGACAGGGGGGGCTTGGGTTCACCCCTCCACTTT. It encodes CASTDRGGLGSPLHF. The full variable domain, rest sourced from reference TRBV19 and TRBJ1-6, is DGGITQSPKYLFRKEGQNVTLSCEQNLNHDAMYWYRQDPGQGLRLIYYSQIVNDFQKGDIAEGYSVSREKKESFPLTVTSAQKNPTAFYLCASTDRGGLGSPLHFGNGTRLTVT.

This rearrangement joins TRBV19 to TRBJ1-1; D gene uncertain. The ends were cut back, 8 bases at V and 1 base at J, with 5 bases in the middle. This CDR3 comprises 11 residues. CDR1 LNHDA and CDR2 SQIVND come from the germline V gene (reference sequence). CDR3 sequence (DNA): TGTGCCAGTGCGAGGAACACTGAAGCTTTCTTT. Residues: CASARNTEAFF.

The CDR3 is CASSRQEKLFF. The DNA of the CDR3 is TGTGCCAGCAGTCGCCAAGAAAAACTGTTTTTT. V gene TRBV6-6 combines with J gene TRBJ1-4; D remains ambiguous. Trimming took off 5 bases at V and 8 bases at J, with 6 bases between the two ends. CDR1 is MNHNY, CDR2 SVGAGI, per germline (reference sequence). This CDR3 contains 11 residues.

The J gene is TRBJ2-2, the V gene TRBV30; 7 nucleotides agree with TRBD2. V lost 2 bases, J lost 1 base, and 10 bases stayed unmatched. Looked up from germline, CDR1 is GTSNPN and CDR2 is SVGIG (reference sequence). The CDR3 is 17 residues long. The CDR3 loop is CAWSNRASGLNTGELFF. The CDR3 bases are TGTGCCTGGAGTAACAGAGCTAGCGGACTGAACACCGGGGAGCTGTTTTTT. The whole variable domain, remainder taken from reference TRBV30 and TRBJ2-2, is SQTIHQWPATLVQPVGSPLSLECTVEGTSNPNLYWYRQAAGRGLQLLFYSVGIGQISSEVPQNLSASRPQDRQFILSSKKLLLSDSGFYLCAWSNRASGLNTGELFFGEGSRLTVL.

The gene calls are TRBV6-5 and TRBJ2-7, with TRBD1 identical over 7 bases. With V trimmed by 6 bases and J by 2 bases, 4 bases remained unmatched. CDR3 length: 13 residues. Germline loops: CDR1 MNHEY, CDR2 SVGAGI. The CDR3 sequence is CASSNRGPYEQYF. CDR3 DNA: TGTGCCAGCAGCAACAGGGGCCCCTACGAGCAGTACTTC.

This chain joins TRBV19 and TRBJ1-4; TRBD1 matches at 10 bases. CDR1 and CDR2 (germline): LNHDA, SQIVND (reference sequence). The CDR3 is 17 amino acids. V lost 5 bases, J lost 1 base, and 7 bases stayed unmatched. The CDR3 protein is CASSLRDRGQTNEKLFF. The CDR3 DNA is TGTGCCAGTAGTCTCCGGGACAGGGGCCAAACTAATGAAAAACTGTTTTTT. The complete variable domain, with remaining parts taken from reference TRBV19 and TRBJ1-4, reads DGGITQSPKYLFRKEGQNVTLSCEQNLNHDAMYWYRQDPGQGLRLIYYSQIVNDFQKGDIAEGYSVSREKKESFPLTVTSAQKNPTAFYLCASSLRDRGQTNEKLFFGSGTQLSVL.